A selection of T cell receptor beta chains follows, all from one sample in a study of radiation and T cells in renal cell carcinoma. The assay was immunoSEQ multiplex PCR, and TCRdb's table has in-frame clones only and misses some. The profile shows roughly 130,000 clones, 88% of them singletons. The sequencing used blood, collected from a patient whose treatment included radiotherapy and nephrectomy. Every receptor here comes from a woman in her seventies with renal cell carcinoma. CDR3s leave out the opening cysteine and the closing phenylalanine or tryptophan. Fields, in order: CDR3 length, V gene, J gene, CDR3 protein.

length: 11; V: TRBV4-3; J: TRBJ1-5; CDR3: ASSQDSTGPQH
length: 14; V: TRBV6-1; J: TRBJ1-2; CDR3: ASSALRGTATYGYT
length: 11; V: TRBV4-1; J: TRBJ1-2; CDR3: ASSQEPTDGYT
length: 13; V: TRBV6-5; J: TRBJ2-5; CDR3: ASRPGTEYQETQY
length: 12; V: TRBV16; J: TRBJ1-1; CDR3: ASSQSRKNTEAF
length: 12; V: TRBV10-2; J: TRBJ1-3; CDR3: ASSGASSGNTIY
length: 11; V: TRBV19; J: TRBJ2-5; CDR3: ASSLGGKETQY
length: 13; V: TRBV7-2; J: TRBJ1-1; CDR3: ASSLGGPRNTEAF
length: 11; V: TRBV2; J: TRBJ1-5; CDR3: ASSEAINQPQH
length: 12; V: TRBV9; J: TRBJ2-3; CDR3: ASSFRGSTDTQY
length: 15; V: TRBV5-3; J: TRBJ1-5; CDR3: ARSLAQWALGNQPQH
length: 13; V: TRBV5-4; J: TRBJ2-7; CDR3: ASTHPGQSSYEQY
length: 15; V: TRBV5-5; J: TRBJ2-2; CDR3: ASSLEARGSTTGELF
length: 13; V: TRBV19; J: TRBJ2-3; CDR3: ASSIAGTSTDTQY
length: 13; V: TRBV5-4; J: TRBJ2-1; CDR3: ASYRVGTGDLEQF
length: 11; V: TRBV2; J: TRBJ2-3; CDR3: ASSSTSSDTQY
length: 13; V: TRBV7-2; J: TRBJ1-5; CDR3: ASSWKAGGEQPQH
length: 15; V: TRBV5-1; J: TRBJ1-1; CDR3: ASSPGGGLSMNTEAF
length: 11; V: TRBV7-2; J: TRBJ1-1; CDR3: ASSLLPVTEAF
length: 12; V: TRBV5-4; J: TRBJ2-1; CDR3: ASSFYGSYNEQF
length: 12; V: TRBV5-8; J: TRBJ2-1; CDR3: ASSLRGSYNEQF
length: 14; V: TRBV5-1; J: TRBJ1-5; CDR3: ASSLDGQETNQPQH